These 21 T cell receptor beta chains share one sample of origin, sequenced in a study of a mutant IDH1 vaccine in newly diagnosed glioma. Only in-frame clones appear in the TCRdb table, and some are missing; sequencing was by immunoSEQ multiplex PCR. The sample lists about 88,000 clones, more than 65% occurring once. Regarding time point: baseline, week 1 (first vaccination visit). Documented treatment: pre-vaccination baseline after standard-of-care therapy. The sequencing used PBMCs, collected from a glioma patient treated with radiotherapy, temozolomide or both. Every receptor here comes from a man between 40 and 49 years old with glioma. Some clones in this sample may be carry-over from other donors' samples.

This chain joins TRBV9 and TRBJ1-2; D not resolved. Germline values: CDR1 SGDLS, CDR2 YYNGEE. The CDR3 has 14 amino acids. Trimming removed 0 bases at V and 4 bases at J, with 10 bases between. The CDR3 sequence: CASSVVPGSYGYTF. DNA of the CDR3: TGTGCCAGCAGCGTAGTCCCAGGTTCCTATGGCTACACCTTC.

This sequence joins TRBV2 and TRBJ2-5; 10 bases line up with TRBD1. V shed 5 bases, J shed 3 bases, and the junction held 3 bases outside the gene matches. The CDR3 loop spans 14 amino acids. CDR1 SNHLY and CDR2 FYNNEI come from the germline V gene. This CDR3 reads CASSPGQGKETQYF. The CDR3 DNA sequence: TGTGCCAGCAGTCCGGGACAGGGGAAAGAGACCCAGTACTTC.

The chain has TRBV13 and TRBJ1-5; D is possibly TRBD1 (5 bases). Germline V gene lookup returns CDR1 PRHDT and CDR2 FYEKMQ (reference sequence). Deletions cut 7 bases from V and 6 bases from J, with 19 bases between. The CDR3 is made up of 15 amino acids. CDR3 sequence: CASTEGAGLGQPQHF. The CDR3 DNA reads as TGTGCCAGCACCGAAGGGGCAGGGCTGGGTCAGCCCCAGCATTTT.

This clone was found once. CDR3 sequence: CASRQAGDTDTQYF. In DNA form, the CDR3 reads TGTGCCAGCAGGCAAGCGGGGGACACAGATACGCAGTATTTT. This chain joins TRBV2 and TRBJ2-3; 8 bases align to TRBD2. This CDR3 is 14 amino acids long. Trimming cost V 6 bases and J 2 bases; bases outside gene matches: 4. In germline, CDR1 is SNHLY, CDR2 FYNNEI.

The chain employs TRBV7-9 and TRBJ2-2; 7 bases agree with TRBD1. Germline V gives CDR1 SEHNR, CDR2 FQNEAQ (reference sequence). The CDR3 is 15 residues long. After removal of 2 bases from V and 1 base from J, the junction contained 1 base not matched to a gene. CDR3 DNA: TGTGCCAGCAGCTTACGACAGGGGAACACCGGGGAGCTGTTTTTT. Protein product: CASSLRQGNTGELFF.

The rearrangement joins TRBV10-3 to TRBJ2-5; D is perhaps TRBD2 (6 bases). The J call may be in error: the DNA end matches TRBJ2-7 better. The CDR3 runs 14 residues. Germline V gene sequence: CDR1 ENHRY, CDR2 SYGVKD. This CDR3 is CATRGWEAVGEQYF. CDR3 sequence (DNA): TGTGCCACCCGGGGGTGGGAGGCCGTGGGCGAGCAGTACTTC.

This clone was picked up a small number of times. The V call is TRBV27, the J call TRBJ2-7; D may be TRBD2 (6 bases). Trimming pared 3 bases from V and 0 bases from J, leaving 15 bases between. Germline CDR1 MNHEY, CDR2 SMNVEV (reference sequence). This CDR3 comprises 16 residues. In nucleotides, the CDR3 is TGTGCCAGCAGTTTGGGGACTGGGAGAAGCTCCTACGAGCAGTACTTC. Amino acid sequence: CASSLGTGRSSYEQYF.

V is TRBV7-2 and J is TRBJ2-1; the match to TRBD2 covers 10 bases. After removal of 5 bases from V and 15 bases from J, the junction contained 10 bases not matched to a gene. CDR3 length: 13 residues. From germline, CDR1 is SGHTA and CDR2 FQGNSA. Here the CDR3 reads CASSITSGASGFF. In nucleotides, the CDR3 is TGTGCCAGCAGCATCACTAGCGGGGCCTCAGGGTTCTTC.

This clone was detected only once. The chain couples TRBV5-4 to TRBJ1-1, with a tentative D call TRBD1 (6 bases). This CDR3 has 15 residues. V was clipped by 2 bases and J by 6 bases, with 17 bases between them. CDR1 and CDR2 (germline): SGHNT, YYREEE (reference sequence). This chain's CDR3 is CASSFGGHRVAEAFF. The CDR3 DNA sequence: TGTGCCAGCAGCTTTGGGGGGCACAGGGTCGCTGAAGCTTTCTTT.

The chain is built from TRBV5-5 and TRBJ2-7, with D perhaps assigned TRBD1 or TRBD2 (5 bases each). CDR3 length: 16 residues. Germline loops: CDR1 SGHKS, CDR2 YYEKEE (reference sequence). Deletions cut 4 bases from V and 0 bases from J, with 17 bases between. CDR3 DNA sequence: TGTGCCAGCAGCCCGAGGGTTGGGGCCGTCTCCTACGAGCAGTACTTC. It codes for CASSPRVGAVSYEQYF.

V usage is TRBV19 and J usage is TRBJ1-2; 7 bases align to TRBD1. From germline, CDR1 is LNHDA and CDR2 SQIVND (reference sequence). J was trimmed by 13 bases and V by 3 bases; bases with no gene match: 11. The CDR3 contains 13 residues. CDR3: CASSISQQGRATF. The CDR3 coding sequence is TGTGCCAGTAGTATTAGCCAACAGGGGCGCGCCACCTTC.

This chain uses TRBV2 with TRBJ1-5, with D unresolved. This CDR3 comprises 14 residues. Germline loops: CDR1 SNHLY, CDR2 FYNNEI. V lost 6 bases to trimming and J lost 2 bases, with 11 bases between them. The CDR3 DNA reads TGTGCCAGCAGCCACACCTCGGGCAATCAGCCCCAGCATTTT. Protein product: CASSHTSGNQPQHF.

The V call is TRBV30, the J call TRBJ1-5, with D hard to call. The CDR3 is 13 residues long. Per germline, CDR1 GTSNPN and CDR2 SVGIG (reference sequence). Trimming removed 0 bases at V and 2 bases at J, with 5 bases between. This CDR3 is CAWSVFGNQPQHF. The CDR3 DNA follows: TGTGCCTGGAGTGTATTTGGCAATCAGCCCCAGCATTTT. The whole variable domain, remainder taken from reference TRBV30 and TRBJ1-5, is SQTIHQWPATLVQPVGSPLSLECTVEGTSNPNLYWYRQAAGRGLQLLFYSVGIGQISSEVPQNLSASRPQDRQFILSSKKLLLSDSGFYLCAWSVFGNQPQHFGDGTRLSIL.

The chain has TRBV18 and TRBJ1-5; D perhaps matches TRBD1 (6 bases). Germline CDR1 and CDR2: KGHSH and LQKENI. This CDR3 comprises 13 residues. V was clipped by 2 bases and J by 5 bases, with 7 bases between them. The chain's CDR3 is CASSPEGDQPQHF. CDR3 DNA sequence: TGTGCCAGCTCACCAGAGGGGGATCAGCCCCAGCATTTT. Combining the CDR3 with reference TRBV18 and TRBJ1-5 gives the whole variable domain NAGVMQNPRHLVRRRGQEARLRCSPMKGHSHVYWYRQLPEEGLKFMVYLQKENIIDESGMPKERFSAEFPKEGPSILRIQQVVRGDSAAYFCASSPEGDQPQHFGDGTRLSIL.

This chain joins TRBV5-1 and TRBJ2-2; no definite D call. CDR3 length equals 17 residues. Germline CDR1 SGHRS, CDR2 YFSETQ. The V and J ends lost 0 bases and 0 bases respectively, with 12 bases between them. CDR3 in DNA: TGCGCCAGCAGCTTGGGAAGGGCAGGAGCGAACACCGGGGAGCTGTTTTTT. Its protein product is CASSLGRAGANTGELFF.

This clone was counted only a few times. This chain links TRBV5-6 with TRBJ1-2; a weak D match, TRBD1 (6 bases). From germline, CDR1 is SGHDT and CDR2 YYEEEE. Trimming took 4 bases from V and 4 from J, leaving 11 bases between them. CDR3 length: 13 residues. CDR3: CASSADRPYGYTF. The DNA for the CDR3 is TGTGCCAGCAGCGCCGACAGGCCCTATGGCTACACCTTC.

The chain combines TRBV11-3 with TRBJ1-3; unclear D gene. With 1 base removed from V and 4 bases from J, the gap between germline ends came to 8 bases. Germline CDR1 reads SGHNT; CDR2 reads YENEEA. The CDR3 extends over 14 amino acids. CDR3 sequence: CASSLGGSGNTIYF. The CDR3 DNA sequence: TGTGCCAGCAGCTTAGGGGGATCCGGAAACACCATATATTTT.

This chain joins TRBV10-2 and TRBJ1-6; 8 bases map to TRBD1. J was trimmed by 9 bases and V by 6 bases; bases with no gene match: 4. The CDR3 runs 13 residues. Looked up from germline, CDR1 is WSHSY and CDR2 is SAAADI. The CDR3 is CASREQGGSPLHF. The DNA for the CDR3 is TGCGCCAGCAGAGAACAGGGGGGTTCACCCCTCCACTTT.

The chain employs TRBV9 and TRBJ1-5, with D unclear. CDR1 and CDR2 (germline): SGDLS, YYNGEE. The CDR3 sequence is 13 residues long. V was shortened by 3 bases and J by 6 bases, with 10 bases between the two germline ends. The CDR3 sequence is CASSAGTAQPQHF. The CDR3, as DNA: TGTGCCAGCAGCGCCGGCACGGCTCAGCCCCAGCATTTT.

This clone occurred many times. The chain combines TRBV6-1 with TRBJ1-3; D is unresolved. V lost 1 base to trimming and J lost 0 bases, with 10 bases between them. CDR3 length equals 16 residues. Germline V CDR1 and CDR2: MNHNS, SASEGT. The CDR3 region has the DNA TGTGCCAGCAGTGAAGACGACGGAATCTCTGGAAACACCATATATTTT. Its protein is CASSEDDGISGNTIYF.

The chain recombines TRBV10-3 with TRBJ2-3; D is ambiguous. CDR3 length: 15 residues. V was clipped by 0 bases and J by 2 bases, with 9 bases between them. CDR1 and CDR2 from the germline V gene are ENHRY and SYGVKD. CDR3 in DNA: TGTGCCATCAGTGAGTCCACAAGGTCCACAGATACGCAGTATTTT. This gives the protein CAISESTRSTDTQYF.